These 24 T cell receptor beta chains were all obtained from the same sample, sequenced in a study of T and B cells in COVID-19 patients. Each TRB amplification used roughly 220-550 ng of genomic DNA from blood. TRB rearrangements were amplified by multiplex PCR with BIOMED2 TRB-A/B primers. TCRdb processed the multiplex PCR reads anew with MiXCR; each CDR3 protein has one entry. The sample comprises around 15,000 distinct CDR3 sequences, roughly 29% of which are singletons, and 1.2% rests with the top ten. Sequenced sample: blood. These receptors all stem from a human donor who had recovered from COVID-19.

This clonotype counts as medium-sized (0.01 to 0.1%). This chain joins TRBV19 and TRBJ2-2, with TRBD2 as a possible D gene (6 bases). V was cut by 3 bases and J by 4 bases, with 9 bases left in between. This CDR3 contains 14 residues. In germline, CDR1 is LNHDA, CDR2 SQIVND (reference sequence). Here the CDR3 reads CASSISGVTGELFF. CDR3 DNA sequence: TGTGCCAGTAGTATTTCGGGGGTCACCGGGGAGCTGTTTTTT.

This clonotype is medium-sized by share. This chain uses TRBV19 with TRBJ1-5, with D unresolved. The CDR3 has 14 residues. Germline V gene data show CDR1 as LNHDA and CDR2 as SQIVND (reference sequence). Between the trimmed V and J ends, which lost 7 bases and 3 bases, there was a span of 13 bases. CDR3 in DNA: TGTGCCAGTACCATGTCCGGCTACAATCAGCCCCAGCATTTT. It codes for CASTMSGYNQPQHF.

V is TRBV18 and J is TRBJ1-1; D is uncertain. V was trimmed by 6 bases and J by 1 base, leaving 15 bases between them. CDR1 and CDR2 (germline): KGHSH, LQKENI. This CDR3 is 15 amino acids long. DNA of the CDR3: TGTGCCAGCTCGCCGTTTGGGGAGGAGAACACTGAAGCTTTCTTT. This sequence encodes CASSPFGEENTEAFF.

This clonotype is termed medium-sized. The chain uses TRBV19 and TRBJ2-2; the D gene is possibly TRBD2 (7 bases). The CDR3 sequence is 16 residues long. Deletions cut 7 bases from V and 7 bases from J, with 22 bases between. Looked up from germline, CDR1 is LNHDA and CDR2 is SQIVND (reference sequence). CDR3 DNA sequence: TGTGCCAGTAAGCGGACGGGGGGCGCGGTAGGCGGGGAGCTGTTTTTT. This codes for CASKRTGGAVGGELFF. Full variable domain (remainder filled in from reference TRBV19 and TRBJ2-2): DGGITQSPKYLFRKEGQNVTLSCEQNLNHDAMYWYRQDPGQGLRLIYYSQIVNDFQKGDIAEGYSVSREKKESFPLTVTSAQKNPTAFYLCASKRTGGAVGGELFFGEGSRLTVL.

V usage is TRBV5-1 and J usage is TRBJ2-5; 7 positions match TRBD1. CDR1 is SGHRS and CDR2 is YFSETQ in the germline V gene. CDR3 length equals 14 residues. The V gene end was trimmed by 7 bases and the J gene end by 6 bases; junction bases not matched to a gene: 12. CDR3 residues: CASHERQGGKTQYF. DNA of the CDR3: TGCGCCAGCCACGAACGACAGGGTGGGAAGACCCAGTACTTC.

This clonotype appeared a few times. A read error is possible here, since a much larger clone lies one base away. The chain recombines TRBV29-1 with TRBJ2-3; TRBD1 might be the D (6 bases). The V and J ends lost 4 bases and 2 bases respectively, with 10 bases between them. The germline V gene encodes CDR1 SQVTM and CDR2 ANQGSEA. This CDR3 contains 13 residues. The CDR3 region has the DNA TGCAGCGTTGGGGGGCGGAACACAGATACGCAGTATTTT. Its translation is CSVGGRNTDTQYF.

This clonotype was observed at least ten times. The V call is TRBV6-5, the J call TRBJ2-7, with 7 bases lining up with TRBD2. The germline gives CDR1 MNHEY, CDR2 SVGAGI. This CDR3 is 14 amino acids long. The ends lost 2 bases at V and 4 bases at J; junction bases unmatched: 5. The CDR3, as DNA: TGTGCCAGCAGTTACGTGGGAGGGTCGTACGAGCAGTACTTC. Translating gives CASSYVGGSYEQYF.

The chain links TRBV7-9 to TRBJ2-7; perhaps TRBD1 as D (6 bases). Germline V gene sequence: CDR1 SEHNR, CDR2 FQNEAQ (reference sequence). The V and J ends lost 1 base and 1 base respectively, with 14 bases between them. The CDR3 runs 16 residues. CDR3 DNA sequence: TGTGCCAGCAGCTTAGGAGCAGGGGTAGAGTCCTACGAGCAGTACTTC. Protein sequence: CASSLGAGVESYEQYF.

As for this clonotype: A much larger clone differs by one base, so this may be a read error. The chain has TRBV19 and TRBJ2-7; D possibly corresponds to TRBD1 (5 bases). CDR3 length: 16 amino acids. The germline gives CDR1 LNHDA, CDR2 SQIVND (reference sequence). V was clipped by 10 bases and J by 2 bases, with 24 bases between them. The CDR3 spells CANRRGGGEEPYEQYF. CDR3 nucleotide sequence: TGTGCCAATAGAAGGGGTGGTGGGGAAGAACCCTACGAGCAGTACTTC.

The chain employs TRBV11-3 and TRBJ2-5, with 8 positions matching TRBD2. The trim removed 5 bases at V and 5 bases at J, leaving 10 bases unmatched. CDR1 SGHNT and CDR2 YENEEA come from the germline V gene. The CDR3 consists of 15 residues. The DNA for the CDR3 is TGTGCCAGCAGCCCCCCGGGGGGGCGAGGGGAGACCCAGTACTTC. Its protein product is CASSPPGGRGETQYF.

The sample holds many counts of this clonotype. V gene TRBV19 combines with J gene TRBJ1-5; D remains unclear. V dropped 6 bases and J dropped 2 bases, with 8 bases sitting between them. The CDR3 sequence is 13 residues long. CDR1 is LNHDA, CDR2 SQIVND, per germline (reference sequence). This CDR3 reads CASRSGGNQPQHF. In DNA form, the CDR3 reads TGTGCCAGTAGATCTGGCGGCAATCAGCCCCAGCATTTT.

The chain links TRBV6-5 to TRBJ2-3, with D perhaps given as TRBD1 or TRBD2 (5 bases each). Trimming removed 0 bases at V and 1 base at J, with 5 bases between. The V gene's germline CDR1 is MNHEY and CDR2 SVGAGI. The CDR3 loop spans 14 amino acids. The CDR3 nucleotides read TGTGCCAGCAGTTACTCGGGGGGCACAGATACGCAGTATTTT. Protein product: CASSYSGGTDTQYF.

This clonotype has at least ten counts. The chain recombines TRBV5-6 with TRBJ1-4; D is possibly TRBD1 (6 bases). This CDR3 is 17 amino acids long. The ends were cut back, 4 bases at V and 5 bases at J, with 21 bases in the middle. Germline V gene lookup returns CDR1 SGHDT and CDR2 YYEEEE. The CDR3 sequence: CASSLNFRDIENEKLFF. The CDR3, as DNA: TGTGCCAGCAGCCTTAACTTCCGGGACATAGAGAATGAAAAACTGTTTTTT. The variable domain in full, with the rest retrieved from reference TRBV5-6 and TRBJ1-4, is DAGVTQSPTHLIKTRGQQVTLRCSPKSGHDTVSWYQQALGQGPQFIFQYYEEEERQRGNFPDRFSGHQFPNYSSELNVNALLLGDSALYLCASSLNFRDIENEKLFFGSGTQLSVL.

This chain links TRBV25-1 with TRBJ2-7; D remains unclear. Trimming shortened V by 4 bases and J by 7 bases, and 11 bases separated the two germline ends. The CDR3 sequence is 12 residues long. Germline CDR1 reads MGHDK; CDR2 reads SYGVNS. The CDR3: CASSGTSREQYF. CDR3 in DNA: TGTGCCAGCAGTGGAACCTCCCGAGAGCAGTACTTC.

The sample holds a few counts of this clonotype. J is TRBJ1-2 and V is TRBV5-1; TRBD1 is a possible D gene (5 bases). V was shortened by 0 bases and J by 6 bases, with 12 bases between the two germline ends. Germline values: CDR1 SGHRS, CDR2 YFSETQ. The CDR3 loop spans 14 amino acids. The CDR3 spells CASSLAQGVDGYTF. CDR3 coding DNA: TGCGCCAGCAGCTTGGCTCAGGGTGTCGATGGCTACACCTTC.

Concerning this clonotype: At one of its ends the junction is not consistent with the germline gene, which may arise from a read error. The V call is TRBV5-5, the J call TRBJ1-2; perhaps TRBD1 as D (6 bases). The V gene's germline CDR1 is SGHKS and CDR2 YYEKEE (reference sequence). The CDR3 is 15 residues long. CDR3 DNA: TGCGCCAGCAGCTTGGAGGGACACCCAAACTATGGCTACACCTTC. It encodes CASSLEGHPNYGYTF.

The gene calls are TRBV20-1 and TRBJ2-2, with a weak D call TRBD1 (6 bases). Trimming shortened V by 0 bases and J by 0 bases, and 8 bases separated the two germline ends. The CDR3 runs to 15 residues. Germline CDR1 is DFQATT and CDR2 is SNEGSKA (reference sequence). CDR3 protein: CSARDGTPNTGELFF. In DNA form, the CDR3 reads TGCAGTGCTAGAGATGGGACACCGAACACCGGGGAGCTGTTTTTT.

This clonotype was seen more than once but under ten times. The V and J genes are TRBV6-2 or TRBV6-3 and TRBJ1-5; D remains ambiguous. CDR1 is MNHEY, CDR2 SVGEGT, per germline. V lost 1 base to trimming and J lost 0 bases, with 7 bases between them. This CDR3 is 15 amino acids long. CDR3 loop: CASSYLGSSNQPQHF. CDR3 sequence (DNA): TGTGCCAGCAGTTACTTAGGGAGTAGCAATCAGCCCCAGCATTTT.

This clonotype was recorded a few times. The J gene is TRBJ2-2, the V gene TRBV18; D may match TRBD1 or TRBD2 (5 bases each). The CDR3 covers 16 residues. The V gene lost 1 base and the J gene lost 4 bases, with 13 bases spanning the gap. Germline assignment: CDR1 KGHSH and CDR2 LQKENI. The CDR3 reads CASSPQSPGTTGELFF. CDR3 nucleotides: TGTGCCAGCTCACCACAGAGCCCGGGGACCACCGGGGAGCTGTTTTTT.

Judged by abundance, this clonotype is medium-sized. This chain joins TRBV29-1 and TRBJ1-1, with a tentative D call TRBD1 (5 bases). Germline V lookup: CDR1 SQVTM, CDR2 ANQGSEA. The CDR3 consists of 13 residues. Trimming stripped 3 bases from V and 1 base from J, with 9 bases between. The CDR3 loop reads CSVEQGRNTEAFF. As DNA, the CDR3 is TGCAGCGTTGAGCAGGGTAGGAACACTGAAGCTTTCTTT.

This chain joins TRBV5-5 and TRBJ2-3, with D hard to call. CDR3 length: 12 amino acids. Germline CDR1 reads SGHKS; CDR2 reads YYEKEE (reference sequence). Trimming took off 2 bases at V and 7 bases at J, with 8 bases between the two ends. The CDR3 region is CASSLIGYTQYF. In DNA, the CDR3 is TGTGCCAGCAGCTTAATAGGTTATACGCAGTATTTT.

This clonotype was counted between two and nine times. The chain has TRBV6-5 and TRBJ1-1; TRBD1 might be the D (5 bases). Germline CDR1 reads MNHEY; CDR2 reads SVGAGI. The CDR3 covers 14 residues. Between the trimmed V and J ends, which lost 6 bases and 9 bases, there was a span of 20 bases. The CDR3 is CASSHSMDKFKAFF. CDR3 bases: TGTGCCAGCAGCCACTCGATGGACAAATTCAAAGCTTTCTTT.

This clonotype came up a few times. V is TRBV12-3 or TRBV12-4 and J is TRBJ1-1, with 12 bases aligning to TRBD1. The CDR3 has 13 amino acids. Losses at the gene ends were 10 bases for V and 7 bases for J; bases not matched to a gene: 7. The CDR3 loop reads CATGGQGAIEAFF. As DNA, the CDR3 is TGTGCCACCGGGGGACAGGGGGCAATTGAAGCTTTCTTT.

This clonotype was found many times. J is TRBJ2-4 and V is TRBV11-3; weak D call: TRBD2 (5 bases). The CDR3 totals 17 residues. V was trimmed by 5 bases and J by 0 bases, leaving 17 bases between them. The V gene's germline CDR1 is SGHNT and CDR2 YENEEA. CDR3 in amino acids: CASSLSLARPAKNIQYF. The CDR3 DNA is TGTGCCAGCAGCCTTAGCCTAGCTCGTCCAGCCAAAAACATTCAGTACTTC.